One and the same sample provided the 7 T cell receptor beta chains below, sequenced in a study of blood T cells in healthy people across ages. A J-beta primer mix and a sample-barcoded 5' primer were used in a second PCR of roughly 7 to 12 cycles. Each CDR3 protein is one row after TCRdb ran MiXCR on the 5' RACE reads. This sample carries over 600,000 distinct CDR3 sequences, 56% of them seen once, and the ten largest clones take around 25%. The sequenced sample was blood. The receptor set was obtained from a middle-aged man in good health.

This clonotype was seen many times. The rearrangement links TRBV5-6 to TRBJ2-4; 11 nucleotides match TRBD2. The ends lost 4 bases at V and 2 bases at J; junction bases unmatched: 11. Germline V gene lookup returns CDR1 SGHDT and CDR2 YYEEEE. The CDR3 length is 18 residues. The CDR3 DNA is TGTGCCAGCAGCCAGACTAGCGGGGACTTTTTATCCAAAAACATTCAGTACTTC. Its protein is CASSQTSGDFLSKNIQYF. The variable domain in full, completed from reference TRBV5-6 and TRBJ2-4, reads DAGVTQSPTHLIKTRGQQVTLRCSPKSGHDTVSWYQQALGQGPQFIFQYYEEEERQRGNFPDRFSGHQFPNYSSELNVNALLLGDSALYLCASSQTSGDFLSKNIQYFGAGTRLSVL.

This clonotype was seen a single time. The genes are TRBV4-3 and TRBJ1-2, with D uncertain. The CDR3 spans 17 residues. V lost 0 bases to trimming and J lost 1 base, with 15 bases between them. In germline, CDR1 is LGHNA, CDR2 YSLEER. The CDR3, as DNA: TGCGCCAGCAGCCAAGAGGGAAGGATGGCACTTAACTATGGCTACACCTTC. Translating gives CASSQEGRMALNYGYTF.

The CDR3 DNA follows: TGCAGTGCTAGGGGACAGGGACTTGAGACCCAGTACTTC. Translated, it gives CSARGQGLETQYF. The J gene is TRBJ2-7, the V gene TRBV20-1, with 9 nucleotides matching TRBD1. The end of the DNA fits TRBJ2-5 better, so the J call may be wrong. There are 13 residues in the CDR3. In germline, CDR1 is DFQATT, CDR2 SNEGSKA (reference sequence).

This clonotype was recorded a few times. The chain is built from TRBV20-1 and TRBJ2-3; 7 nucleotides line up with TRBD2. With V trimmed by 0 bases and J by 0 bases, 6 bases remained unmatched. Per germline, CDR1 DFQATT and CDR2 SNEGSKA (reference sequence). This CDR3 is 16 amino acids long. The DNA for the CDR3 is TGCAGTGCTAGAGAACTTACGCGGGGGAGCACAGATACGCAGTATTTT. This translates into CSARELTRGSTDTQYF.

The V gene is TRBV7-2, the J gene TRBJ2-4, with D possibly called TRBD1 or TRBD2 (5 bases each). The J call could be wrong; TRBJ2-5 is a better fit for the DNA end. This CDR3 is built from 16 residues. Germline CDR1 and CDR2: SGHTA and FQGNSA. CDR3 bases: TGTGCCAGCAGCTTAGCCGCCCCCCACGGGGCCGAGACCCAGTACTTC. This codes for CASSLAAPHGAETQYF.

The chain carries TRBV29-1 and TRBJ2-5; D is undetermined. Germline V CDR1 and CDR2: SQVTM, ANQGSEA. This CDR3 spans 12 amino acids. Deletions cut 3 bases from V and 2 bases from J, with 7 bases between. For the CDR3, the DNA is TGCAGCGTTGATCGGGTACAAGAGACCCAGTACTTC. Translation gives CSVDRVQETQYF.

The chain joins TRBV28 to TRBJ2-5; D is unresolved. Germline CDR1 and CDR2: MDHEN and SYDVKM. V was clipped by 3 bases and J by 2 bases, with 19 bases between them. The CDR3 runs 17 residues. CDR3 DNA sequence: TGTGCCAGCAGTTTGGACCTCGTAGACCTACAACAAGAGACCCAGTACTTC. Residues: CASSLDLVDLQQETQYF.